This T cell receptor beta chain was found in a study of identical twins. Study-wide points: Insertion counts were lower in abundant cord blood beta clonotypes, a trend that memory repertoires did not show.

This clonotype was counted a few times. No antigen is known for it. Germline lookup yields CDR1 MNHNS and CDR2 SASEGT. This CDR3 is built from 15 residues. Trimming shortened V by 5 bases and J by 4 bases, and 15 bases separated the two germline ends. Via MiXCR, TCRdb re-called the 5' RACE reads, giving one row per CDR3 protein. This sample has about 920,000 distinct CDR3 sequences, with roughly an eighth found just once. The same sample was also studied in work on yellow fever vaccine responses in identical twins.

The chain employs TRBV6-1 and TRBJ1-5; possible D gene TRBD1, 5 bases. The clonotype was recovered from a woman aged 18-29 years in good health. Sequenced sample: PBMCs. The CDR3: CASSFGAWQNQPQHF. CDR3 coding DNA: TGTGCCAGCAGTTTCGGGGCCTGGCAAAATCAGCCCCAGCATTTT.